The 15 T cell receptor beta chains in this list originate from one sample, sequenced in a study of siplizumab effects on memory and regulatory T cells. The data were produced by immunoSEQ multiplex PCR, yet TCRdb's version contains in-frame clones alone and is incomplete. The sample holds about 91,000 clones, more than 85% seen once. Material for sequencing was CD8+ T cells sorted from blood. These receptors were obtained from a human donor in good health.

The CDR3: CASSPPQDLNTGELFF. The CDR3 nucleotides read TGTGCCAGCTCACCACCGCAGGACCTGAACACCGGGGAGCTGTTTTTT. The chain carries TRBV18 and TRBJ2-2; D unresolved. In germline, CDR1 is KGHSH, CDR2 LQKENI. Deletions cut 0 bases from V and 1 base from J, with 9 bases between. The CDR3 is 16 amino acids. The full variable domain, its missing parts supplied by reference TRBV18 and TRBJ2-2, is NAGVMQNPRHLVRRRGQEARLRCSPMKGHSHVYWYRQLPEEGLKFMVYLQKENIIDESGMPKERFSAEFPKEGPSILRIQQVVRGDSAAYFCASSPPQDLNTGELFFGEGSRLTVL.

The rearrangement joins TRBV19 to TRBJ1-1, with D perhaps TRBD1 (5 bases). Per germline, CDR1 LNHDA and CDR2 SQIVND (reference sequence). The CDR3 spans 14 residues. The V gene lost 1 base and the J gene lost 1 base, with 7 bases spanning the gap. CDR3 bases: TGTGCCAGTAGTATAGTGACAGCGAACACTGAAGCTTTCTTT. This sequence encodes CASSIVTANTEAFF.

V and J are TRBV6-5 and TRBJ2-3; perhaps TRBD2 as D (6 bases). Per germline, CDR1 MNHEY and CDR2 SVGAGI. This CDR3 has 16 residues. V gave up 2 bases and J gave up 0 bases, with 12 bases separating them. The CDR3 nucleotides read TGTGCCAGCAGTTACCGGGCGGGGTCTAGCACAGATACGCAGTATTTT. This encodes CASSYRAGSSTDTQYF.

The gene calls are TRBV2 and TRBJ2-4; D possibly corresponds to TRBD2 (7 bases). Germline CDR1 and CDR2: SNHLY and FYNNEI. This CDR3 region has 14 residues. The V end lost 4 bases, the J end lost 5 bases, and 12 bases lay between the germline ends. This CDR3 is CASSGGLAENIQYF. The CDR3 bases are TGTGCCAGCAGTGGGGGGCTAGCGGAAAACATTCAGTACTTC.

The chain recombines TRBV14 with TRBJ1-1; no clear D. The CDR3 runs to 18 residues. The germline gives CDR1 SGHDN, CDR2 FVKESK. Trimming shortened V by 2 bases and J by 4 bases, and 23 bases separated the two germline ends. The CDR3 protein is CASSQLVLRRLGSTEAFF. The CDR3 DNA follows: TGTGCCAGCAGCCAACTTGTACTGCGGCGGCTGGGAAGCACTGAAGCTTTCTTT.

Of note for this clone: A read error may account for a junction end that differs from germline. The J gene is TRBJ1-5, the V gene TRBV5-1; tentatively, D is TRBD1 (6 bases). Per germline, CDR1 SGHRS and CDR2 YFSETQ. The CDR3 loop spans 15 amino acids. The CDR3, as DNA: TGTGCCAGCAGCTTGGGTGGGACATTAAATCAGCCCCAGCATTTT. Translated: CASSLGGTLNQPQHF.

The chain recombines TRBV29-1 with TRBJ2-5; the D is unclear. TRBJ2-7 matches the DNA end more closely, so the J call is doubtful. The CDR3 is 15 amino acids. Looked up from germline, CDR1 is SQVTM and CDR2 is ANQGSEA. CDR3 nucleotide sequence: TGCAGCGCCGGGTCTTGGGTATCACCCCCCTACGAGCAGTACTTC. Encoded protein: CSAGSWVSPPYEQYF.

V usage is TRBV2 and J usage is TRBJ1-2; possible D gene TRBD1, 6 bases. The CDR3 has 16 residues. The V end was cut by 6 bases, the J end by 4 bases, with 21 bases between. CDR1 SNHLY and CDR2 FYNNEI come from the germline V gene. CDR3 sequence reads: CASSVPISGVSYGYTF. Written as DNA, the CDR3 is TGTGCCAGCAGCGTACCCATCTCAGGGGTGAGCTATGGCTACACCTTC.

The J gene is TRBJ2-1, the V gene TRBV10-3; 8 positions agree with TRBD2. Per germline, CDR1 ENHRY and CDR2 SYGVKD. J was trimmed by 5 bases and V by 10 bases; bases with no gene match: 7. The length of the CDR3 is 13 residues. Written as DNA, the CDR3 is TGTGCCACCCGAGCGGGGGAGGACAATGAGCAGTTCTTC. It specifies CATRAGEDNEQFF.

The sample holds one count of this clone. The chain uses TRBV6-4 and TRBJ2-2; maybe TRBD1 (6 bases). Germline assignment: CDR1 MRHNA and CDR2 SNTAGT. Trimming removed 4 bases at V and 2 bases at J, with 8 bases between. This CDR3 region has 14 residues. CDR3 region: CASSGGQNTGELFF. The CDR3 DNA reads TGTGCCAGCAGTGGGGGACAAAACACCGGGGAGCTGTTTTTT.

V gene TRBV6-5 combines with J gene TRBJ2-1; TRBD2 agrees at 11 bases. The CDR3 runs 15 residues. Per germline, CDR1 MNHEY and CDR2 SVGAGI. Trimming took 6 bases from V and 7 from J; bases not matched to a gene: 8. The CDR3 DNA sequence: TGTGCCAGCAGGGTAGCGGGGGGGCCAGGAAATGAGCAGTTCTTC. This gives the protein CASRVAGGPGNEQFF.

The CDR3, as DNA: TGTGCCAGCAGTGAATGGGGTAGTGGAAACACCATATATTTT. This translates into CASSEWGSGNTIYF. The genes are TRBV25-1 and TRBJ1-3; D remains unclear. The length of the CDR3 is 14 residues. V was shortened by 1 base and J by 3 bases, with 7 bases between the two germline ends. Per germline, CDR1 MGHDK and CDR2 SYGVNS.

The chain links TRBV11-2 to TRBJ2-7, with 9 positions matching TRBD1. Germline CDR1 and CDR2: SGHAT and FQNNGV. V was clipped by 5 bases and J by 7 bases; unmatched bases: 21. This CDR3 comprises 18 residues. CDR3 residues: CASSPLPGTGLNSGEQYF. The DNA for the CDR3 is TGTGCCAGCAGCCCGCTCCCAGGGACAGGGTTAAATTCGGGGGAGCAGTACTTC.

The CDR3 protein is CASQGGQNSYEQYF. CDR3 nucleotides: TGTGCCAGCCAAGGGGGACAAAACTCCTACGAGCAGTACTTC. J is TRBJ2-7 and V is TRBV5-6; tentative D call: TRBD1 (6 bases). V dropped 7 bases and J dropped 0 bases, with 14 bases sitting between them. CDR3 size: 14 residues. The germline CDR1 and CDR2 sequences are SGHDT and YYEEEE.

This clone was seen a single time. The V call is TRBV6-1, the J call TRBJ2-5; no clear D. The germline V and J ends were trimmed by 1 base and 0 bases, with 3 bases remaining between them. The CDR3 has 13 amino acids. Germline CDR1 and CDR2: MNHNS and SASEGT. Here the CDR3 DNA reads TGTGCCAGCAGTGAAGACAACCAAGAGACCCAGTACTTC. Residues: CASSEDNQETQYF.